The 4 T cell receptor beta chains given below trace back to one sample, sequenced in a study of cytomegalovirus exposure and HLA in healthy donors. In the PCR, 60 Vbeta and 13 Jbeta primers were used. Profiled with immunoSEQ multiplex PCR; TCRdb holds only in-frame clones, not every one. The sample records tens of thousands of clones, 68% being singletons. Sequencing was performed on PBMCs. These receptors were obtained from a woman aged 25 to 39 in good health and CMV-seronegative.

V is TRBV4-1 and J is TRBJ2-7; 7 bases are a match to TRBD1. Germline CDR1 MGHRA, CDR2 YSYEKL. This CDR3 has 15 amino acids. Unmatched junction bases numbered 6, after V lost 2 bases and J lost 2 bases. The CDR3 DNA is TGCGCCAGCAGCCAACCCGGGCAGGGGGCCTACGAGCAGTACTTC. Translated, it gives CASSQPGQGAYEQYF.

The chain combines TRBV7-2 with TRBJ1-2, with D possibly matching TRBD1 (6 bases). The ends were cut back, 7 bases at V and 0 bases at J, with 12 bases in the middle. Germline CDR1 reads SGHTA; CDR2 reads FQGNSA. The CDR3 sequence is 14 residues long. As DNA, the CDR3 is TGTGCCAGCACCGGACAGCACTCTAACTATGGCTACACCTTC. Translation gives CASTGQHSNYGYTF.

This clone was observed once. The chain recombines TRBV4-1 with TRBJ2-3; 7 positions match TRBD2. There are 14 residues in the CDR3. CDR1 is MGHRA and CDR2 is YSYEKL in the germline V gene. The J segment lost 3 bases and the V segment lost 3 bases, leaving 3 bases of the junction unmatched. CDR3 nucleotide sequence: TGCGCCAGCAGCCACGGGACTAAGACAGATACGCAGTATTTT. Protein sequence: CASSHGTKTDTQYF.

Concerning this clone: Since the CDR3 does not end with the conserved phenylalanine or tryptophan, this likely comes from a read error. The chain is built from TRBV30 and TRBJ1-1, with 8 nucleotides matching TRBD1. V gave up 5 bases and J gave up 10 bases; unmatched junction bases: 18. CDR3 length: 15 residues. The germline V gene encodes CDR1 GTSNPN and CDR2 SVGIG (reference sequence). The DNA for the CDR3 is TGTGCCTGGGACCGAAAGGACAGGGCGGATAAAGGAGCTTTCGTT. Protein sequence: CAWDRKDRADKGAFV.